These 2 T cell receptor beta chains share one sample of origin, sequenced in a study of Ad26.COV2.S vaccination and SARS-CoV-2 variants. Assay used: immunoSEQ multiplex PCR; TCRdb lists only in-frame clones, some missing. The repertoire includes more than 85,000 clones, around 81% of them detected once, and around 16% sits in the top ten. The sample here was peripheral blood, taken after recovery from COVID-19. These receptor sequences come from a human donor who had recovered from COVID-19.

The rearrangement joins TRBV7-2 to TRBJ1-4, with 10 bases matching TRBD1. J gave up 5 bases and V 5 bases, and 5 bases lay outside the gene matches. CDR1 is SGHTA and CDR2 is FQGNSA in the germline V gene. The CDR3 contains 15 residues. The CDR3 DNA sequence: TGTGCCAGCAGCCCGGACAGGGGGTTGAATGAAAAACTGTTTTTT. Protein product: CASSPDRGLNEKLFF.

The chain joins TRBV6-2 or TRBV6-3 to TRBJ2-3, with D perhaps TRBD1 or TRBD2 (6 bases each). Looked up from germline, CDR1 is MNHEY and CDR2 is SVGEGT. Trimming cost V 6 bases and J 3 bases, with 19 bases left between them. This CDR3 is built from 16 residues. The CDR3 reads CASSPSWGAGTDTQYF. For the CDR3, the DNA is TGTGCCAGCAGCCCCAGCTGGGGGGCGGGTACAGATACGCAGTATTTT.